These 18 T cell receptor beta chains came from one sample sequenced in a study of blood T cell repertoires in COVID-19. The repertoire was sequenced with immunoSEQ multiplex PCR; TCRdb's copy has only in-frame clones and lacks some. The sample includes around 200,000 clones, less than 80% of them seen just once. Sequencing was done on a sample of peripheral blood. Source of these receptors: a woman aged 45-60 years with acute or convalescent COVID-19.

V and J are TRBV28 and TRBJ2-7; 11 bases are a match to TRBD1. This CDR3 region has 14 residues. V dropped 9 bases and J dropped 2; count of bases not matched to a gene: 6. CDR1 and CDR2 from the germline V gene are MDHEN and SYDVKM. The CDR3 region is CASQRTGGPYEQYF. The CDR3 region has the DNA TGTGCCAGTCAACGGACAGGGGGCCCCTACGAGCAGTACTTC.

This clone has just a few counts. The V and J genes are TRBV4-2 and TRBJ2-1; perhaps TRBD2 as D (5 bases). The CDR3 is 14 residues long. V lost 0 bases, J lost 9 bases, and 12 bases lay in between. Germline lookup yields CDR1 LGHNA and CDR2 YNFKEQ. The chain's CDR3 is CASSQDRGFGEQFF. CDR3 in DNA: TGTGCCAGCAGCCAAGATCGGGGTTTCGGTGAGCAGTTCTTC.

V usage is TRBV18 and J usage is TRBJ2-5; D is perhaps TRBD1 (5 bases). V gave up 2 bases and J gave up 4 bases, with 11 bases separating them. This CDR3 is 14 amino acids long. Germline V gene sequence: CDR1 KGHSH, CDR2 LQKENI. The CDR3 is CASSPAGFRETQYF. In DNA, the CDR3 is TGTGCCAGCTCACCAGCAGGGTTTAGAGAGACCCAGTACTTC.

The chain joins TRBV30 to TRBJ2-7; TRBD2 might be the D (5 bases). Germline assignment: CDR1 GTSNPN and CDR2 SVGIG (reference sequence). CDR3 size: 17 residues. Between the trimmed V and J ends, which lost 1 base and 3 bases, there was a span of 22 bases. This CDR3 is CAWSEGWRTGRSYEQYF. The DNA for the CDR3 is TGTGCCTGGAGTGAAGGGTGGCGGACTGGGAGAAGCTACGAGCAGTACTTC.

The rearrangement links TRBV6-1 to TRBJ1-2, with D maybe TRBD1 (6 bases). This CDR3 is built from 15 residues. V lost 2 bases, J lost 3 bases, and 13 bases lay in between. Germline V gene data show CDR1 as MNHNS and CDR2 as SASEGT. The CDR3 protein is CASSELDSPYYGYTF. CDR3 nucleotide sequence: TGTGCCAGCAGTGAATTGGACAGTCCATACTATGGCTACACCTTC.

The DNA for the CDR3 is TGTGCCATCAGTGCGTCTAGCGGGGGCATCTACGAGCAGTACTTC. This encodes CAISASSGGIYEQYF. J is TRBJ2-7 and V is TRBV10-3, with 10 bases matching TRBD2. Germline CDR1 ENHRY, CDR2 SYGVKD. Unmatched junction bases numbered 6, after V lost 4 bases and J lost 3 bases. CDR3 length: 15 residues.

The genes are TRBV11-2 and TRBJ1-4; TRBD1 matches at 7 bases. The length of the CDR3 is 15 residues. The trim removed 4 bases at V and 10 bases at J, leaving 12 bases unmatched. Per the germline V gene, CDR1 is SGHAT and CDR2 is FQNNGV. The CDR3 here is CASSSLDREGRKLFF. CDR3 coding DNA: TGTGCCAGCAGCTCCCTCGACAGGGAAGGGAGAAAACTGTTTTTT.

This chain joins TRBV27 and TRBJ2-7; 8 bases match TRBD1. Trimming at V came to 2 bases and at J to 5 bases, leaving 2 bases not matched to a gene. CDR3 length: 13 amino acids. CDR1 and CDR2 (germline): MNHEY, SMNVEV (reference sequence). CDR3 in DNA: TGTGCCAGCAGTTTAGACAGGGGCCACGAGCAGTACTTC. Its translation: CASSLDRGHEQYF.

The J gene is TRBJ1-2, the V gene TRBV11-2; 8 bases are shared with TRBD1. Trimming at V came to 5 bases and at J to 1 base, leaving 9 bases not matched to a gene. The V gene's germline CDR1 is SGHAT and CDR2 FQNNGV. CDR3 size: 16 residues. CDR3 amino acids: CASSHLRQGLNYGYTF. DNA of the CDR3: TGTGCCAGCAGCCACTTGAGACAGGGGCTTAACTATGGCTACACCTTC.

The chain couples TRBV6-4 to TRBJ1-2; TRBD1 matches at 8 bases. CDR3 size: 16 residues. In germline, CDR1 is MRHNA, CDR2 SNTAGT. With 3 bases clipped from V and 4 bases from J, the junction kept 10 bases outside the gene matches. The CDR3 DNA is TGTGCCAGCAGTGAAAACCCGACAGGGGTGAGCTATGGCTACACCTTC. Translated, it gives CASSENPTGVSYGYTF.

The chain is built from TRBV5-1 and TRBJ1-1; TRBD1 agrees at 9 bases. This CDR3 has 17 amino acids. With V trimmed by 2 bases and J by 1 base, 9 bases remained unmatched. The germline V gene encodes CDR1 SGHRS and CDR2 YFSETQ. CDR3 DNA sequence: TGCGCCAGCAGCTTCTTTCACCCGGGACAGGGGAACACTGAAGCTTTCTTT. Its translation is CASSFFHPGQGNTEAFF.

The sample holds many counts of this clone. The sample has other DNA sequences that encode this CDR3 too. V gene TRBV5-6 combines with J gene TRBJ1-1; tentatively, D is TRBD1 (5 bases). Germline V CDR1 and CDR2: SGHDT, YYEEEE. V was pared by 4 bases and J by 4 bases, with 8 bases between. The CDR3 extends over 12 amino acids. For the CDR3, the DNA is TGTGCCAGCAGCCTTAGGGGCACTGAAGCTTTCTTT. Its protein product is CASSLRGTEAFF.

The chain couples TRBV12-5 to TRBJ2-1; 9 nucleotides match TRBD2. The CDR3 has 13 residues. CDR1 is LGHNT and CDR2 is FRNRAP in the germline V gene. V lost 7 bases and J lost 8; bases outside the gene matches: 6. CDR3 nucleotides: TGTGCTAGTGCCTGGACTAGCGAAGATGAGCAGTTCTTC. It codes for CASAWTSEDEQFF.

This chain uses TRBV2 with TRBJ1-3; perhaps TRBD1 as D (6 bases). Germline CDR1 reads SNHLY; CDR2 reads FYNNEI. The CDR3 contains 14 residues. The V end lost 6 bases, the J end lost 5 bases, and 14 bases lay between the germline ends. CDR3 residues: CASSAQGSRNTIYF. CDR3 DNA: TGTGCCAGCAGCGCTCAGGGGAGTAGAAACACCATATATTTT.

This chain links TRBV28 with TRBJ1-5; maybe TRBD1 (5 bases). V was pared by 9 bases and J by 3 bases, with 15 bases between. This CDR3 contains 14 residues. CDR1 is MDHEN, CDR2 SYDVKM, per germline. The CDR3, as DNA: TGTGCCAGTACAGGAAACCCATTCAATCAGCCCCAGCATTTT. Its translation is CASTGNPFNQPQHF.

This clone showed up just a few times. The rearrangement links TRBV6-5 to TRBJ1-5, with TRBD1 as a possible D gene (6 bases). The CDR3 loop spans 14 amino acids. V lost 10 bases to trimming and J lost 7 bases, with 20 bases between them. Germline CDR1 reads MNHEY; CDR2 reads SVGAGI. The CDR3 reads CATAGAPSGQPQHF. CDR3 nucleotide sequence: TGTGCCACCGCGGGGGCTCCATCAGGGCAGCCCCAGCATTTT.

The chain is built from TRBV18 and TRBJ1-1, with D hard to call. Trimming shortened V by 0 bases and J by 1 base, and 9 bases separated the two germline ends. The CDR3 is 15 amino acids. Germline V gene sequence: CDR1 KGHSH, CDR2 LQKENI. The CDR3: CASSPPSPSNTEAFF. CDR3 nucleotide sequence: TGTGCCAGCTCACCACCGAGCCCGTCGAACACTGAAGCTTTCTTT.

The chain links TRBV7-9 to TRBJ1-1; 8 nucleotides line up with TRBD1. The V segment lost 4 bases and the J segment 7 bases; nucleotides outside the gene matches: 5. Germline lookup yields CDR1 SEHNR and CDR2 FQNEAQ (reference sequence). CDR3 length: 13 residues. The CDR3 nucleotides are TGTGCCAGCAGCTCCAGGGGGCGAGGTGAAGCTTTCTTT. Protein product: CASSSRGRGEAFF.